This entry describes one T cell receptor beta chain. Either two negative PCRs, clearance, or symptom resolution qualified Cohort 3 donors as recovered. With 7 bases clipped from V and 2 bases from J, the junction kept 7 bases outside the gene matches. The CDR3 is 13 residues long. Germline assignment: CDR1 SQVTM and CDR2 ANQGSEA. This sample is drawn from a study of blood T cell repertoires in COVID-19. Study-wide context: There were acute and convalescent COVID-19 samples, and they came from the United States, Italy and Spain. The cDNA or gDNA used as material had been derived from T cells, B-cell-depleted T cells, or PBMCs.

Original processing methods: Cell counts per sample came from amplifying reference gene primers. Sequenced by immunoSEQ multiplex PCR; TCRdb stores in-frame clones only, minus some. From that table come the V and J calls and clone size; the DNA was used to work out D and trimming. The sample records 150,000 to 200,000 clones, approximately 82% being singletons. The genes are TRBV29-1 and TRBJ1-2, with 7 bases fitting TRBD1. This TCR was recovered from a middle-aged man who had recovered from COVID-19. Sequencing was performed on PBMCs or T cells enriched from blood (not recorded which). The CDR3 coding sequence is TGCAGCGGGACGACAGGGAGCAACTATGGCTACACCTTC. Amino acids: CSGTTGSNYGYTF.